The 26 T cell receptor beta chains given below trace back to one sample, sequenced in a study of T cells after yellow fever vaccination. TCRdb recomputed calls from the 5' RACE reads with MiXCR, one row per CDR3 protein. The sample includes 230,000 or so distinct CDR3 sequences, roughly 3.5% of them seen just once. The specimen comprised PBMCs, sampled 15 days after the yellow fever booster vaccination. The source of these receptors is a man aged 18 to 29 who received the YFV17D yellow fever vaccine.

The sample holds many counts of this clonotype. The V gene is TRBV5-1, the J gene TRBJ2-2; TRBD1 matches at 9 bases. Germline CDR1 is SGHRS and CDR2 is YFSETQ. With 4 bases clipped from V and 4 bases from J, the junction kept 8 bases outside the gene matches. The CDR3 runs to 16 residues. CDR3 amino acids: CASSTAGTGSTGELFF. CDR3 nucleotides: TGCGCCAGCAGCACTGCCGGGACAGGGTCCACCGGGGAGCTGTTTTTT.

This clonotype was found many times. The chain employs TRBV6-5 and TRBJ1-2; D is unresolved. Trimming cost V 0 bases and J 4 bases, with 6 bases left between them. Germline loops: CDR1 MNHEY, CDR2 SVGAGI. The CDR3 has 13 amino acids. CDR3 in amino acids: CASSYSEGYGYTF. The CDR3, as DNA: TGTGCCAGCAGTTACTCAGAGGGCTATGGCTACACCTTC.

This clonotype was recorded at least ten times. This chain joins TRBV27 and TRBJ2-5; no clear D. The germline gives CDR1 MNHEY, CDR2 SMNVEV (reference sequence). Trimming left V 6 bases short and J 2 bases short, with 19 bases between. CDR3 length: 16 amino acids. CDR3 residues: CASSTIVASPQETQYF. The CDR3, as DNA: TGTGCCAGCAGCACTATCGTGGCTAGTCCGCAAGAGACCCAGTACTTC.

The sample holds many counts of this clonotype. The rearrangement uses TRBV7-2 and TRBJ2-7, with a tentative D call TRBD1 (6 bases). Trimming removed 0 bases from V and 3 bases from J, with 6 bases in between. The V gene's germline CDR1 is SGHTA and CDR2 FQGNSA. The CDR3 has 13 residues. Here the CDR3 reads CASSLAGGYEQYF. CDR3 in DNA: TGTGCCAGCAGCTTAGCAGGGGGCTACGAGCAGTACTTC.

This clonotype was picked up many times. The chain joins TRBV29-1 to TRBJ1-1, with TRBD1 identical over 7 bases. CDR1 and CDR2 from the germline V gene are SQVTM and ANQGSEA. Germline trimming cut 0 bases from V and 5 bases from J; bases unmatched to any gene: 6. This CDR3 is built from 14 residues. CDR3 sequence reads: CSVEEKQGMTEAFF. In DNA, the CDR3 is TGCAGCGTTGAAGAGAAACAGGGGATGACTGAAGCTTTCTTT. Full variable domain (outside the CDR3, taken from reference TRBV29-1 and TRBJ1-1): SAVISQKPSRDICQRGTSLTIQCQVDSQVTMMFWYRQQPGQSLTLIATANQGSEATYESGFVIDKFPISRPNLTFSTLTVSNMSPEDSSIYLCSVEEKQGMTEAFFGQGTRLTVV.

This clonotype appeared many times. This CDR3 is CASSNGESSYEQYF. The CDR3 coding sequence is TGTGCCAGCAGTAACGGGGAGAGCTCCTACGAGCAGTACTTC. The genes are TRBV6-6 and TRBJ2-7; possibly TRBD2 for D (5 bases). Germline V gene lookup returns CDR1 MNHNY and CDR2 SVGAGI (reference sequence). V was cut by 5 bases and J by 0 bases, with 11 bases left in between. This CDR3 is 14 amino acids long.

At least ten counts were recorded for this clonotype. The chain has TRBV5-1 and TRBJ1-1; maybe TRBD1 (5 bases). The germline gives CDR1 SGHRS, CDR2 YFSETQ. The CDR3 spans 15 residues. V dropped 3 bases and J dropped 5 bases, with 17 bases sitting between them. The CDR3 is CASSYVPGGGTEAFF. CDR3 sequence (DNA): TGCGCCAGCAGCTACGTCCCTGGGGGAGGAACTGAAGCTTTCTTT.

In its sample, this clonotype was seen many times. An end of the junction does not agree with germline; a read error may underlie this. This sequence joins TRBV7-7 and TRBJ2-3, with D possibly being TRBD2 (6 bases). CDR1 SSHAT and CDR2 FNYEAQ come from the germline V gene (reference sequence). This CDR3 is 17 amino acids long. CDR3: CASSPGAGGLQGDTQYF. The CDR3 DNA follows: TGTGCTAGCAGCCCCGGAGCCGGGGGTTTGCAGGGAGATACGCAGTATTTT.

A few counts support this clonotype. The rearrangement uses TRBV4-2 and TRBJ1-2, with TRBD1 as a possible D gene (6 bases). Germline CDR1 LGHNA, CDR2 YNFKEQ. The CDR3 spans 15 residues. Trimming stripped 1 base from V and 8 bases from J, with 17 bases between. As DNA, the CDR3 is TGTGCCAGCAGCCAAGGCAATGGGGGGCAAAAGGGCTACACCTTC. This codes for CASSQGNGGQKGYTF.

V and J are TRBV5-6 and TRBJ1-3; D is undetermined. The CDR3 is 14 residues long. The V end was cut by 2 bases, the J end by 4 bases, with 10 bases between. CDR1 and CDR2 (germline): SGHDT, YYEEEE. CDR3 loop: CASSFGTYGNTIYF. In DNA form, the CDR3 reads TGTGCCAGCAGCTTCGGAACGTACGGAAACACCATATATTTT.

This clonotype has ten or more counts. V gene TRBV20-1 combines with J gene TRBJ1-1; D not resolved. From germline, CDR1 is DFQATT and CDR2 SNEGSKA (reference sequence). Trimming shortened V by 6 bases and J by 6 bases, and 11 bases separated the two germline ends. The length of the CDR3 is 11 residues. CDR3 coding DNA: TGCAGTGCCACCCATCAGGCTGAAGCTTTCTTT. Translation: CSATHQAEAFF.

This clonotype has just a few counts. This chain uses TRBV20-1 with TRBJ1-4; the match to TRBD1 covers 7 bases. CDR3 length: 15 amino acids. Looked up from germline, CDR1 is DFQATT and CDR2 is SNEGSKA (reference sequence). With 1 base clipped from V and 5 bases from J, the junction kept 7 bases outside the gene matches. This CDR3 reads CSARVAGQLNEKLFF. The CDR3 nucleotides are TGCAGTGCTAGAGTGGCGGGACAGTTAAATGAAAAACTGTTTTTT.

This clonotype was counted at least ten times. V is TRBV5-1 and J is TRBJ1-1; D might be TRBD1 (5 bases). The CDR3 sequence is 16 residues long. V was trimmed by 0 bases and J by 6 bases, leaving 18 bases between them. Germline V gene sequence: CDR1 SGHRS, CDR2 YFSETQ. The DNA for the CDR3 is TGCGCCAGCAGCTTGGGGGGACCGGATTTGGGGTCTGAAGCTTTCTTT. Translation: CASSLGGPDLGSEAFF.

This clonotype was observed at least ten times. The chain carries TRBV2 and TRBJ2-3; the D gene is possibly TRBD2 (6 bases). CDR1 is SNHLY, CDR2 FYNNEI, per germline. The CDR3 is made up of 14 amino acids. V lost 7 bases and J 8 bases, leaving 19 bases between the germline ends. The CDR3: CASIRLDLSGTQYF. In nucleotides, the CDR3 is TGTGCCAGCATCAGACTAGATCTTAGCGGTACGCAGTATTTT. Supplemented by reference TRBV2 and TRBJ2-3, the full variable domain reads EPEVTQTPSHQVTQMGQEVILRCVPISNHLYFYWYRQILGQKVEFLVSFYNNEISEKSEIFDDQFSVERPDGSNFTLKIRSTKLEDSAMYFCASIRLDLSGTQYFGPGTRLTVL.

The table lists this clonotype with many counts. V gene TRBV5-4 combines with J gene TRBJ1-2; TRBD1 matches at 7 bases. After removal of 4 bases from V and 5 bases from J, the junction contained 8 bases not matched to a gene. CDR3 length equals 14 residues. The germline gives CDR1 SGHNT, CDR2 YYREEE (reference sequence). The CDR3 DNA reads TGTGCCAGCAGCCTAAACAGGGGAACGTATGGCTACACCTTC. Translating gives CASSLNRGTYGYTF.

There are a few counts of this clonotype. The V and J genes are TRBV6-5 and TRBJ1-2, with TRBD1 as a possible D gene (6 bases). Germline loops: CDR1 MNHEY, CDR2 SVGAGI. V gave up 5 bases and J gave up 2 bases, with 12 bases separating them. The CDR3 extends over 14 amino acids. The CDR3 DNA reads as TGTGCCAGCAGTGGTAACACAGGGAACTATGGCTACACCTTC. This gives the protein CASSGNTGNYGYTF.

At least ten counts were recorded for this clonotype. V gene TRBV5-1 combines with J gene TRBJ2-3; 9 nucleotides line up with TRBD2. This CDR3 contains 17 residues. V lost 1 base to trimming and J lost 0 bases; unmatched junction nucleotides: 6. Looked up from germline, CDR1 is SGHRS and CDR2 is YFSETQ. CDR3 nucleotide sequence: TGCGCCAGCAGCTTGCAGCCTAGCGGGGCTAGCACAGATACGCAGTATTTT. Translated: CASSLQPSGASTDTQYF.

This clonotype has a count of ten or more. CDR3 in amino acids: CASSLATGFSDEQYF. The CDR3 region has the DNA TGCGCCAGCAGCTTGGCCACAGGGTTTTCGGACGAGCAGTACTTC. This chain joins TRBV5-1 and TRBJ2-7; a possible D gene is TRBD1 (6 bases). The CDR3 has 15 residues. Germline-derived CDR1 and CDR2 are SGHRS and YFSETQ. The V end was cut by 0 bases, the J end by 5 bases, with 15 bases between.

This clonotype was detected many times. CDR3 region: CAITTSGGLGGADTQYF. In nucleotides, the CDR3 is TGTGCCATCACTACTAGCGGGGGATTGGGTGGAGCAGATACGCAGTATTTT. The chain joins TRBV10-3 to TRBJ2-3; TRBD2 agrees at 11 bases. Germline values: CDR1 ENHRY, CDR2 SYGVKD. The CDR3 totals 17 residues. Trimming removed 7 bases from V and 4 bases from J; junction bases left unmatched: 13.

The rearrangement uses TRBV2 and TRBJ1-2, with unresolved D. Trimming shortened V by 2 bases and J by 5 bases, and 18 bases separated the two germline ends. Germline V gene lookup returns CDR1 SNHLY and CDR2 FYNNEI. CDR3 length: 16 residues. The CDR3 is CASSEFLVLRRYGYTF. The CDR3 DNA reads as TGTGCCAGCAGTGAATTCCTAGTGCTCAGGCGGTATGGCTACACCTTC. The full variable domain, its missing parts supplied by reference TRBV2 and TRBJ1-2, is EPEVTQTPSHQVTQMGQEVILRCVPISNHLYFYWYRQILGQKVEFLVSFYNNEISEKSEIFDDQFSVERPDGSNFTLKIRSTKLEDSAMYFCASSEFLVLRRYGYTFGSGTRLTVV.

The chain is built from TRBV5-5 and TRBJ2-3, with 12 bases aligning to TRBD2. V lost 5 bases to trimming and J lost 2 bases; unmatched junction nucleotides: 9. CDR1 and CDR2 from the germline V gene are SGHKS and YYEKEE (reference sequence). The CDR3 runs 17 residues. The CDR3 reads CASRLTSGGLNTDTQYF. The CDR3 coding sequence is TGTGCCAGCAGACTGACTAGCGGGGGACTAAACACAGATACGCAGTATTTT.

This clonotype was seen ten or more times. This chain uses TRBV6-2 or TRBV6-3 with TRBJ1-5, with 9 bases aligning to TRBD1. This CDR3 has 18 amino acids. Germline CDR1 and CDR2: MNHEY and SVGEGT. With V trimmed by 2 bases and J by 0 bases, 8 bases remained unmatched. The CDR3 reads CASSYNGDRGYSNQPQHF. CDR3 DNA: TGTGCCAGCAGTTACAACGGCGACAGGGGGTATAGCAATCAGCCCCAGCATTTT.

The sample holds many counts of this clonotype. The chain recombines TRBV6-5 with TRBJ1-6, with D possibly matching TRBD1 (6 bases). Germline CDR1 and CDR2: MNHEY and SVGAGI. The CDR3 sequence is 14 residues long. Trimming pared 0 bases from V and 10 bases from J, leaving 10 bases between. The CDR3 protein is CASSYSNRDSPLHF. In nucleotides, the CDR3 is TGTGCCAGCAGTTACTCGAACAGGGACTCACCCCTCCACTTT.

CDR3 sequence: CASSLVGDRGSYNEQFF. The CDR3 DNA reads as TGTGCCAGCAGCTTAGTGGGGGACAGGGGCTCCTACAATGAGCAGTTCTTC. The chain uses TRBV7-2 and TRBJ2-1; TRBD1 aligns across 10 bases. Per the germline V gene, CDR1 is SGHTA and CDR2 is FQGNSA. J gave up 0 bases and V 1 base, and 3 bases lay outside the gene matches. This CDR3 contains 17 residues.

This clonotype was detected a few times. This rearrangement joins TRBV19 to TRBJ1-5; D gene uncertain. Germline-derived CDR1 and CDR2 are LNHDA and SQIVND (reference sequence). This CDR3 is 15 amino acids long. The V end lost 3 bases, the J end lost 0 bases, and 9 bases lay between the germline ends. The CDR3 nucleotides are TGTGCCAGTAGTATTATAGGGAATAGCAATCAGCCCCAGCATTTT. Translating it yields CASSIIGNSNQPQHF.

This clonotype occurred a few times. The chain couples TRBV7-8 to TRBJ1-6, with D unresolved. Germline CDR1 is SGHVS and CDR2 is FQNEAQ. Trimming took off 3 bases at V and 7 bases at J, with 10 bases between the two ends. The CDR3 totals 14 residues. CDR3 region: CASSFSGSNSPLHF. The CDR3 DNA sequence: TGTGCCAGCAGCTTCAGTGGGTCCAATTCACCCCTCCACTTT.